Shown below are 19 T cell receptor beta chains from a single sample sequenced in a study of shared clonotypes between healthy human individuals. The method was immunoSEQ multiplex PCR; TCRdb's version includes in-frame clones alone and lacks a portion of them. The table shows 2.3 million or so clones, with over 85% occurring only once. Sequenced input: naive CD4+ T cells from PBMCs. The subset was: CD45RA+ positively selected. The receptors were sampled from a young man in good health. Some clones in this sample may be carry-over from other donors' samples.

The gene calls are TRBV5-4 and TRBJ2-5; 8 bases are a match to TRBD2. CDR1 is SGHNT and CDR2 is YYREEE in the germline V gene (reference sequence). This CDR3 spans 15 amino acids. V shed 0 bases and J 9 bases; nucleotides not matched to a gene: 10. The CDR3 here is CASSLVATRGGSQYF. The CDR3 bases are TGTGCCAGCAGCTTGGTCGCGACCCGGGGGGGGTCCCAGTACTTC.

CDR3 region: CASRLRARDSYEQYF. Here the CDR3 DNA reads TGTGCCAGCAGGCTGAGGGCCCGGGACTCCTACGAGCAGTACTTC. The chain is built from TRBV5-6 and TRBJ2-7; a weak D match, TRBD2 (5 bases). The CDR3 contains 15 residues. V was cut by 5 bases and J by 0 bases, with 15 bases left in between. Germline V gene lookup returns CDR1 SGHDT and CDR2 YYEEEE.

The chain has TRBV7-2 and TRBJ2-3; tentatively, D is TRBD1 (5 bases). Deletions cut 5 bases from V and 1 base from J, with 13 bases between. The CDR3 sequence is 15 residues long. Germline V gives CDR1 SGHTA, CDR2 FQGNSA. Here the CDR3 DNA reads TGTGCCAGCAGCCCTGACAGAGAACGCACAGATACGCAGTATTTT. It specifies CASSPDRERTDTQYF.

J is TRBJ2-3 and V is TRBV11-1, with 13 positions matching TRBD2. This CDR3 region has 17 residues. Germline V gene lookup returns CDR1 SGHAT and CDR2 FQDESV (reference sequence). V was pared by 4 bases and J by 0 bases, with 4 bases of the junction left unmatched. The CDR3 spells CASSSGTSGASTDTQYF. The CDR3 DNA reads as TGTGCCAGCAGCTCGGGGACTAGCGGGGCGAGCACAGATACGCAGTATTTT.

A note on this clone: At the DNA level, this CDR3 is encoded by other sequences in the same sample as well. The chain employs TRBV11-3 and TRBJ2-1; D is uncertain. Per germline, CDR1 SGHNT and CDR2 YENEEA. The CDR3 runs 14 residues. Trimming took off 2 bases at V and 0 bases at J, with 5 bases between the two ends. This CDR3 is CASSLRSSYNEQFF. DNA for the CDR3: TGTGCCAGCAGCTTACGTAGCTCCTACAATGAGCAGTTCTTC.

V usage is TRBV5-6 and J usage is TRBJ2-5; 11 bases map to TRBD1. The CDR3 has 14 residues. Unmatched junction bases numbered 6, after V lost 4 bases and J lost 7 bases. Germline V gives CDR1 SGHDT, CDR2 YYEEEE. This CDR3 reads CASSPGQGEATQYF. The DNA of the CDR3 is TGTGCCAGCAGCCCGGGACAGGGGGAAGCGACCCAGTACTTC.

V gene TRBV5-1 combines with J gene TRBJ1-1; TRBD1 is a possible D gene (5 bases). V was clipped by 4 bases and J by 4 bases, with 14 bases between them. Germline V CDR1 and CDR2: SGHRS, YFSETQ. This CDR3 is built from 14 residues. This CDR3 is CASSPQGSGTEAFF. The CDR3 DNA follows: TGCGCCAGCAGCCCTCAGGGAAGCGGCACTGAAGCTTTCTTT.

A few counts support this clone. The rearrangement uses TRBV19 and TRBJ1-3; TRBD1 agrees at 7 bases. V shed 5 bases and J 0 bases; nucleotides not matched to a gene: 7. Germline CDR1 is LNHDA and CDR2 is SQIVND (reference sequence). The CDR3 consists of 16 residues. The CDR3 loop reads CASSSPGQSSGNTIYF. The CDR3 DNA sequence: TGTGCCAGTAGTTCGCCGGGACAGAGCTCTGGAAACACCATATATTTT.

With regard to this clone: Other DNA sequences in the same sample also yield this CDR3. The chain combines TRBV7-2 with TRBJ1-2; D is perhaps TRBD1 (5 bases). This CDR3 contains 14 residues. CDR1 and CDR2 (germline): SGHTA, FQGNSA. V gave up 1 base and J gave up 3 bases, with 9 bases separating them. CDR3 sequence reads: CASSLGRDYYGYTF. The CDR3 DNA is TGTGCCAGCAGCTTAGGCAGGGACTACTATGGCTACACCTTC.

The V call is TRBV27, the J call TRBJ1-5; D is uncertain. Trimming removed 7 bases from V and 3 bases from J, with 22 bases in between. In germline, CDR1 is MNHEY, CDR2 SMNVEV (reference sequence). This CDR3 has 17 amino acids. The CDR3 bases are TGTGCCAGCATCTTACTAAGGAAGGGAGTTACCAATCAGCCCCAGCATTTT. Its protein is CASILLRKGVTNQPQHF.

The chain employs TRBV28 and TRBJ2-1; D may be TRBD1 (6 bases). The CDR3 is made up of 15 amino acids. CDR1 is MDHEN, CDR2 SYDVKM, per germline. V was clipped by 2 bases and J by 9 bases, with 17 bases between them. CDR3 bases: TGTGCCAGCAGTTTAAGACTGGGGGCCCGGCGTGAGCAGTTCTTC. Protein product: CASSLRLGARREQFF. Full variable domain (rest looked up from reference TRBV28 and TRBJ2-1): DVKVTQSSRYLVKRTGEKVFLECVQDMDHENMFWYRQDPGLGLRLIYFSYDVKMKEKGDIPEGYSVSREKKERFSLILESASTNQTSMYLCASSLRLGARREQFFGPGTRLTVL.

The gene calls are TRBV11-2 and TRBJ2-5; D is perhaps TRBD1 or TRBD2 (6 bases each). This CDR3 has 15 amino acids. Germline V gene sequence: CDR1 SGHAT, CDR2 FQNNGV. Trimming left V 7 bases short and J 5 bases short, with 20 bases between. DNA of the CDR3: TGTGCCAGCACCATCGGGGGCGGGAATTGGGAGACCCAGTACTTC. It translates to CASTIGGGNWETQYF.

This chain links TRBV19 with TRBJ2-2; TRBD2 might be the D (6 bases). Germline V gene lookup returns CDR1 LNHDA and CDR2 SQIVND (reference sequence). V lost 7 bases to trimming and J lost 6 bases, with 15 bases between them. The CDR3 totals 14 residues. The CDR3 loop reads CASINLRRAGELFF. The CDR3 bases are TGTGCCAGTATTAACCTCAGGAGGGCCGGGGAGCTGTTTTTT.

This chain links TRBV11-2 with TRBJ2-7; 9 bases match TRBD1. Germline V gene lookup returns CDR1 SGHAT and CDR2 FQNNGV. The length of the CDR3 is 15 residues. Trimming cost V 6 bases and J 3 bases; bases outside gene matches: 9. The CDR3 DNA follows: TGTGCCAGCAGACTCGCAAACAGGGGGCACTACGAGCAGTACTTC. The encoded protein is CASRLANRGHYEQYF.

This chain connects TRBV14 to TRBJ1-2; D uncertain. Trimming took off 2 bases at V and 8 bases at J, with 18 bases between the two ends. CDR1 SGHDN and CDR2 FVKESK come from the germline V gene. CDR3 length: 15 amino acids. CDR3 residues: CASSQSPGYLRGYTF. The CDR3 DNA reads as TGTGCCAGCAGCCAAAGTCCCGGATACCTGAGAGGCTACACCTTC.

The chain uses TRBV30 and TRBJ1-2; D is unclear. The germline CDR1 and CDR2 sequences are GTSNPN and SVGIG (reference sequence). The CDR3 spans 13 residues. Trimming left V 0 bases short and J 7 bases short, with 12 bases between. CDR3 DNA: TGTGCCTGGAGTGTACAAGGGTCGGGTGGCTACACCTTC. Translated: CAWSVQGSGGYTF. The variable domain in full, completed from reference TRBV30 and TRBJ1-2, reads SQTIHQWPATLVQPVGSPLSLECTVEGTSNPNLYWYRQAAGRGLQLLFYSVGIGQISSEVPQNLSASRPQDRQFILSSKKLLLSDSGFYLCAWSVQGSGGYTFGSGTRLTVV.

The chain is built from TRBV6-1 and TRBJ2-7; possibly TRBD2 for D (7 bases). This CDR3 has 15 amino acids. The V end was cut by 1 base, the J end by 7 bases, with 17 bases between. Germline V gene sequence: CDR1 MNHNS, CDR2 SASEGT. Here the CDR3 DNA reads TGTGCCAGCAGTGAAGTGAGATTGGGAGGGGGGGAGCAGTACTTC. Its protein product is CASSEVRLGGGEQYF.

With regard to this clone: Other nucleotide sequences in the sample specify the same CDR3. This chain connects TRBV5-4 to TRBJ1-1; 8 bases are shared with TRBD1. The CDR3 spans 15 residues. CDR1 and CDR2 from the germline V gene are SGHNT and YYREEE (reference sequence). V trimming: 3 bases; J trimming: 2 bases; junction bases outside the gene matches: 6. Written as DNA, the CDR3 is TGTGCCAGCAGCTCGACCGGGACAGGTAACACTGAAGCTTTCTTT. Its translation: CASSSTGTGNTEAFF.

The chain combines TRBV18 with TRBJ1-1; D call uncertain. V dropped 3 bases and J dropped 1 base, with 12 bases sitting between them. Germline V gene data show CDR1 as KGHSH and CDR2 as LQKENI. This CDR3 spans 15 amino acids. CDR3 amino acids: CASSPSATGNTEAFF. For the CDR3, the DNA is TGTGCCAGCTCACCGTCAGCGACGGGGAACACTGAAGCTTTCTTT.